The clone carrying this T cell receptor (beta chain) was recorded many times. Its target is not known. The sample originates from a study of early T cells in non-severe SARS-CoV-2 infection. Individual cDNA molecules each received unique molecular identifiers attached to them. From the 5' RACE reads, TCRdb called clonotypes with MiXCR, one entry per CDR3 protein. The table has tens of thousands of distinct CDR3 sequences, approximately 5.7% seen once; the top ten hold roughly 15%. General observations from the study: VDJdb-based matching was biased toward anti-spike CD8 responses and missed private and CD4 specificities.

The receptor was derived from an adult who was a healthcare worker with PCR-confirmed SARS-CoV-2 infection or an uninfected control (not recorded which). The sample was whole blood, taken at baseline.

The CDR3 region is CASSYNYEQYF. The CDR3 region has the DNA TGTGCCAGCAGCTATAATTACGAGCAGTACTTC. The gene calls are TRBV27 and TRBJ2-7; D ambiguous. V was pared by 6 bases and J by 4 bases, with 7 bases between. Germline assignment: CDR1 MNHEY and CDR2 SMNVEV (reference sequence). CDR3 length equals 11 residues.